Listed below are T cell receptor beta chains from one sample, sequenced in a study of cytomegalovirus exposure and HLA in healthy donors. Clones were read by immunoSEQ multiplex PCR, and TCRdb kept only the in-frame ones, dropping some. There are 150,000 to 200,000 clones in the sample; 60% to 80% occur only once, and approximately 6% lies in the top ten. Sequenced input: PBMCs. The receptors here all came from a man aged 40-49 years in good health and CMV-seropositive. Both conserved end residues are part of each CDR3. A D gene is named only where the DNA matches it firmly. For some rows the clone size is stated as once, few or many, or as a class when expanded; others skip it.

J gene | clone size | V gene | D gene | CDR3 DNA | CDR3 protein
TRBJ2-3 | - | TRBV5-4 | TRBD2 | TGTGCCAGCAGCTTGGAGATTAGCGGGAGGGCCGGGGATACGCAGTATTTT | CASSLEISGRAGDTQYF
TRBJ2-3 | - | TRBV10-3 | TRBD2 | TGTGCCATCAGTGTGCAGGGACTATACACAGATACGCAGTATTTT | CAISVQGLYTDTQYF
TRBJ1-5 | once | TRBV28 | TRBD1 | TGTGCCAGCAGGGGGGGACAGAGCAATCAGCCCCAGCATTTT | CASRGGQSNQPQHF
TRBJ1-2 | few | TRBV6-1 | TRBD1 | TGTGCCAGCATTGTGACAGGGACCTTTGGCTACACCTTC | CASIVTGTFGYTF
TRBJ2-5 | few | TRBV28 | - | TGTGCCAGCAGTTTTGGTTCGCAGAATCCTCAAGAGACCCAGTACTTC | CASSFGSQNPQETQYF
TRBJ2-7 | few | TRBV11-3 | TRBD2 | TGTGCCAGCAGCTTAGGCGGGGGGTACGAGCAGTACTTC | CASSLGGGYEQYF
TRBJ2-7 | - | TRBV7-7 | - | TGTGCCAGCAGCTTAAGGGACACAGGACCCTACGAGCAGTACTTC | CASSLRDTGPYEQYF
TRBJ1-3 | once | TRBV10-3 | - | TGTGCCATCAGCGATAACCCGACAGCGAGCTCTGGAAACACCATATATTTT | CAISDNPTASSGNTIYF
TRBJ2-5 | - | TRBV5-1 | - | TGCGCCAGCAGCTTGACTTGGTACCAAGAGACCCAGTACTTC | CASSLTWYQETQYF
TRBJ2-1 | - | TRBV2 | TRBD2 | TGTGCCAGCAGTGGGAGTTGGGGGGGTCAGTTGTTCTTC | CASSGSWGGQLFF
TRBJ2-7 | - | TRBV4-1 | - | TGCGCCAGCAGCCAGGCCCTGTTCTACGAGCAGTACTTC | CASSQALFYEQYF
TRBJ2-1 | - | TRBV10-3 | TRBD2 | TGTGCCATCAGTGAGTCGGCGGGGGGCGGTAATGAGCAGTTCTTC | CAISESAGGGNEQFF
TRBJ2-7 | - | TRBV6-1 | - | TGTGCCAGCTTAGATAGGGACACCGCTCTGTACGAGCAGTACTTC | CASLDRDTALYEQYF
TRBJ2-1 | - | TRBV10-1 | TRBD2 | TGCGCCAGCAGTGAAACACTAGCGGGATTCCCCTACAATGAGCAGTTCTTC | CASSETLAGFPYNEQFF
TRBJ2-5 | - | TRBV7-8 | TRBD1 | TGTGCCAGCATTGCCGGGACAGTTCAAGAGACCCAGTACTTC | CASIAGTVQETQYF
TRBJ2-1 | few | TRBV7-2 | TRBD2 | TGTGCCAGCAGGGACCATCCGGGGGGACTTTACAATGAGCAGTTCTTC | CASRDHPGGLYNEQFF
TRBJ2-2 | - | TRBV4-2 | TRBD2 | TGTGCCAGCAGCCAAGTAGAGGTGGCTAGCGGGACCGGGGAGCTGTTTTTT | CASSQVEVASGTGELFF
TRBJ2-7 | - | TRBV5-6 | TRBD1 | TGTGCCAGCAGCTTACAGGGGGGCGAGCAGTACTTC | CASSLQGGEQYF
TRBJ2-7 | few | TRBV28 | TRBD2 | TGTGCCAGCAGTTTGTCTGGGCTAGCGGGGACCTACGAGCAGTACTTC | CASSLSGLAGTYEQYF
TRBJ2-5 | - | TRBV5-1 | TRBD1 | TGCGCCAGCAGCTTATCGGGACAGCTCCAAGAGACCCAGTACTTC | CASSLSGQLQETQYF
TRBJ2-1 | - | TRBV7-3 | TRBD2 | TGTGCCAGCAGCACCGGGACTAGCAGTTACAATGAGCAGTTCTTC | CASSTGTSSYNEQFF
TRBJ2-3 | - | TRBV25-1 | TRBD2 | TGTGCCAGCCAACCTCGACTAGCGGGGTTGACAGATACGCAGTATTTT | CASQPRLAGLTDTQYF
TRBJ2-7 | - | TRBV5-6 | TRBD1 | TGTGCCAGCAGCCTTAAACCGGGACAGAGCTCTAAAGAGCAGTACTTC | CASSLKPGQSSKEQYF
TRBJ2-7 | - | TRBV7-8 | TRBD2 | TGTGCCAGCAGCTTAAGGCTAGCGGGAGTTCTCGAGCGGTACTTC | CASSLRLAGVLERYF
TRBJ2-3 | - | TRBV11-3 | TRBD2 | TGTGCCAGCAGCATACGGACTAGCGCAGATACGCAGTATTTT | CASSIRTSADTQYF
TRBJ1-1 | - | TRBV6-5 | - | TGTGCCAGCAGTTACTCGGGCTGGACTGAAGCTTTCTTT | CASSYSGWTEAFF
TRBJ2-7 | - | TRBV5-1 | TRBD2 | TGCGCCAGCAGCTTGGGGACTAGCGGGAGGACCTACGAGCAGTACTTC | CASSLGTSGRTYEQYF
TRBJ1-6 | - | TRBV6-5 | TRBD1 | TGTGCCAGCAGTGCGGACAGGGACTATAATTCACCCCTCCACTTT | CASSADRDYNSPLHF
TRBJ2-2 | - | TRBV9 | - | TGTGCCAGCAGCGTAGCCCGGAGTAGTGCCGGGGAGCTGTTTTTT | CASSVARSSAGELFF
TRBJ1-4 | - | TRBV6-5 | TRBD1 | TGTGCCAGCAGTTCCGGGACAGCTAATGAAAAACTGTTTTTT | CASSSGTANEKLFF
TRBJ2-7 | once | TRBV5-4 | TRBD1 | TGTGCCAGCAGCGGGACAGGGAAAGACGAGCAGTACTTC | CASSGTGKDEQYF
TRBJ2-3 | few | TRBV19 | TRBD2 | TGTGCCAGTGAGTTGACTAGCGGGCGCACAGATACGCAGTATTTT | CASELTSGRTDTQYF
TRBJ1-5 | - | TRBV28 | - | TGTGCCAGCAGTTTCTTTGCAGGGCGAAGCAATCAGCCCCAGCATTTT | CASSFFAGRSNQPQHF
TRBJ2-1 | - | TRBV7-8 | - | TGTGCCAGCAGCTTAAGCACTAGTATCTACAATGAGCAGTTCTTC | CASSLSTSIYNEQFF
TRBJ1-1 | - | TRBV5-1 | - | TGCGCCAGCAGCTTGGGAGGTGAGGGCTACCCTGAAGCTTTCTTT | CASSLGGEGYPEAFF
TRBJ2-1 | - | TRBV5-4 | TRBD1 | TGTGCCAGCAAGGGCGGGGACAGGCTCTACAATGAGCAGTTCTTC | CASKGGDRLYNEQFF
TRBJ2-5 | - | TRBV19 | TRBD1 | TGTGCCAGTAGAAACGGACAGGGCCAGGGAGAGACCCAGTACTTC | CASRNGQGQGETQYF
TRBJ2-3 | once | TRBV28 | - | TGTGCCAGCAGTTTGGCCGAACAGGGAGAGAGCACAGATACGCAGTATTTT | CASSLAEQGESTDTQYF
TRBJ2-1 | - | TRBV10-1 | - | TGCGCCAGCAGTGAGGGGACTGGGGGAGGGCAGTTCTTC | CASSEGTGGGQFF
TRBJ2-7 | - | TRBV27 | TRBD1 | TGTGCCAGCAGTCCACTCACAGGGGCGTCTTTGGGAGAGCAGTACTTC | CASSPLTGASLGEQYF
TRBJ2-1 | - | TRBV9 | - | TGTGCCAGCAGCGTAGACCTAGCGTCGAATGAGCAGTTCTTC | CASSVDLASNEQFF